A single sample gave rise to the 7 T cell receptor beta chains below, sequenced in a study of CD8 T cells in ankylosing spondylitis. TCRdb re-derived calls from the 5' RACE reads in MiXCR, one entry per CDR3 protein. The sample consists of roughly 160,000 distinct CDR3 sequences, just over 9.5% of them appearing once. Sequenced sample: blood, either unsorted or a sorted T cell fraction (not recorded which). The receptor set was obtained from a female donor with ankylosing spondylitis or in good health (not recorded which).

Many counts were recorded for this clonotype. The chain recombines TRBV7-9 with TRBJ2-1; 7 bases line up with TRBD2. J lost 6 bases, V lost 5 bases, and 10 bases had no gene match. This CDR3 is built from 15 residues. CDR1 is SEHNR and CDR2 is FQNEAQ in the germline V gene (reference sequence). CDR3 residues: CASSPRTSSGNEQFF. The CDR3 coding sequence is TGTGCCAGCAGCCCTCGGACTAGTTCGGGCAATGAGCAGTTCTTC.

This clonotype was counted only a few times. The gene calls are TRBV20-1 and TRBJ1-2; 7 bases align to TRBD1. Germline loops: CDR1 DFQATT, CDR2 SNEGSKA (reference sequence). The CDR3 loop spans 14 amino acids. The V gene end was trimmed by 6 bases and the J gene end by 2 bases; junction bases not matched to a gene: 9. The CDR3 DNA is TGCAGTGCAACAGACAGGGCAAGAAACTATGGCTACACCTTC. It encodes CSATDRARNYGYTF.

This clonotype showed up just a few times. CDR3 sequence reads: CAWSDYEQFF. CDR3 DNA sequence: TGTGCCTGGAGTGACTATGAGCAGTTCTTC. The chain combines TRBV30 with TRBJ2-1, with D unclear. Germline V gene lookup returns CDR1 GTSNPN and CDR2 SVGIG (reference sequence). The length of the CDR3 is 10 residues. Trimming left V 1 base short and J 8 bases short, with 3 bases between. Together with reference TRBV30 and TRBJ2-1, the CDR3 gives the full variable domain: SQTIHQWPATLVQPVGSPLSLECTVEGTSNPNLYWYRQAAGRGLQLLFYSVGIGQISSEVPQNLSASRPQDRQFILSSKKLLLSDSGFYLCAWSDYEQFFGPGTRLTVL.

In nucleotides, the CDR3 is TGTGCCAGCGCCTATGGGTCTACTTTAGAAAAACTGTTTTTT. It yields the protein CASAYGSTLEKLFF. The chain combines TRBV27 with TRBJ1-4; D is uncertain. In germline, CDR1 is MNHEY, CDR2 SMNVEV (reference sequence). This CDR3 is built from 14 residues. V was clipped by 8 bases and J by 8 bases, with 18 bases between them.

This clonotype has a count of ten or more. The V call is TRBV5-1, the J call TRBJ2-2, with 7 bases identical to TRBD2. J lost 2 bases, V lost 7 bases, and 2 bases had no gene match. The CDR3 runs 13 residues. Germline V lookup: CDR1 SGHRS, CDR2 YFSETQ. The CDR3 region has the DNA TGCGCCAGCGAGCGGGAAAACACCGGGGAGCTGTTTTTT. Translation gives CASERENTGELFF.

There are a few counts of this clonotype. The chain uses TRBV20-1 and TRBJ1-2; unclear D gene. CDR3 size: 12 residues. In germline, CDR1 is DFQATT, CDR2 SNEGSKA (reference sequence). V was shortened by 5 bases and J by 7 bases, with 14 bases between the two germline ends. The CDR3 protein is CSAVRVDGGYTF. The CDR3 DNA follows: TGCAGTGCTGTTAGGGTAGACGGTGGCTACACCTTC.

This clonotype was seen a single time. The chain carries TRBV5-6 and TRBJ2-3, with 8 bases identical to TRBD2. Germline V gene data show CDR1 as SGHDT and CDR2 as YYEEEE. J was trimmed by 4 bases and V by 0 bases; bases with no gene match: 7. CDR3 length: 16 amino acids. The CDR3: CASSLGSGRNSDTQYF. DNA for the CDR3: TGTGCCAGCAGCTTGGGAAGCGGGAGAAATTCAGATACGCAGTATTTT.